The clone carrying this TCR beta chain has a count of ten or more. The data belong to a study of Graves' ophthalmopathy and Graves' hyperthyroidism. The CDR3 totals 14 residues. The V end was cut by 3 bases, the J end by 3 bases, with 12 bases between. Germline lookup yields CDR1 MNHEY and CDR2 SMNVEV (reference sequence). Investigators amplified TCR beta CDR3 regions from RNA transcripts. After a first-round RT-PCR with HTBI primers, a second-round multiplex PCR was run. Using its own MiXCR run on the multiplex PCR reads, TCRdb lists one record per CDR3 protein. The sample has 150,000 or so distinct CDR3 sequences; 39% are singletons. Patients were excluded if they had other autoimmune diseases or uncontrolled infections, and likewise if pregnancy or lactation applied.

The V and J genes are TRBV27 and TRBJ2-7, with D possibly TRBD1 on 6 matching bases. The TCR originated in a man between 25 and 39 years old with Graves' ophthalmopathy. The sample comprised peripheral blood. The CDR3 coding sequence is TGTGCCAGCAGTTTGATGGGCAGGGGCTACGAGCAGTACTTC. As protein: CASSLMGRGYEQYF.